This T cell receptor (beta chain) came from a study of T cell changes during pregnancy in multiple sclerosis (dated by TCRdb to the late 2010s). Background on the whole study: Changes in the T cell repertoire over the course of pregnancy were examined in this study in women with multiple sclerosis.

A remark on this clone: Its antigen remains undetermined. No per-base quality is available; no much larger clone lies one base away.

The library was prepared using the immunoSEQ multiplex PCR assay. As stored in TCRdb, this immuneACCESS dataset retains in-frame rearrangements with V and J assigned. A fraction of the clones does not appear; measured against another copy, unresolved V genes explain less than half of the discrepancy, and the remainder lacks a known reason. Across this sample there are about 40,000 clones, with roughly 93% seen only once. Approximately 1.4% of the sample lies in the top ten. For this chain, trimming is 4 bases at the V end and 3 bases at the J end, and the number of junction bases without a gene match is 4. The germline V gene yields SGHAT for CDR1 and FQNNGV for CDR2. The CDR3 runs 14 amino acids, cysteine and phenylalanine included. Solely the CDR3 DNA is kept, with 42 bases framed from the first base.

The sequence joins TRBV11-2 to TRBJ2-7; 9 of the junction bases match TRBD1. Sequencing was done on a sample of PBMCs (not recorded whether the cells were cultured). The receptor comes from a female donor with multiple sclerosis, enrolled in a pregnancy study. The CDR3 protein sequence reads: CASSSRDRDYEQYF. The nucleotides read TGTGCCAGCAGCTCCCGGGACAGGGACTACGAGCAGTACTTC.